The 14 T cell receptor beta chains in this list originate from one sample, sequenced in a study of blood T cell repertoires in COVID-19. Method: immunoSEQ multiplex PCR; TCRdb's copy keeps in-frame clones and lacks some. The sample lists just under 50,000 clones, about 92% occurring once. The sample was peripheral blood. The receptor set was obtained from a human donor in a cohort sampled during active COVID-19.

The chain employs TRBV24-1 and TRBJ2-6; tentative D call: TRBD2 (6 bases). Trimming left V 5 bases short and J 0 bases short, with 13 bases between. This CDR3 is built from 17 residues. From germline, CDR1 is KGHDR and CDR2 SFDVKD. The CDR3 bases are TGTGCCACCAGTGGGGCCGGGAGATTCTCTGGGGCCAACGTCCTGACTTTC. Translated, it gives CATSGAGRFSGANVLTF.

V usage is TRBV7-3 and J usage is TRBJ2-1; TRBD2 agrees at 14 bases. CDR3 length: 16 amino acids. Unmatched junction bases numbered 6, after V lost 2 bases and J lost 9 bases. CDR1 is SGHTA and CDR2 is FQGTGA in the germline V gene. CDR3 in DNA: TGTGCCAGCAGCTTATTTGGGACTAGCGGGAGTAGTGAGCAGTTCTTC. Amino acid sequence: CASSLFGTSGSSEQFF.

V is TRBV5-6 and J is TRBJ2-3, with D perhaps matching TRBD1 (6 bases). This CDR3 comprises 16 residues. Deletions cut 2 bases from V and 5 bases from J, with 18 bases between. Germline-derived CDR1 and CDR2 are SGHDT and YYEEEE. CDR3 nucleotides: TGTGCCAGCAGCTTTAATACAGGGAATTTCGGAGATACGCAGTATTTT. As protein: CASSFNTGNFGDTQYF.

The chain joins TRBV7-9 to TRBJ1-1; TRBD1 matches at 9 bases. V was clipped by 5 bases and J by 6 bases; unmatched bases: 13. This CDR3 has 16 amino acids. Germline CDR1 and CDR2: SEHNR and FQNEAQ (reference sequence). The CDR3 protein is CASSLQPGQGGAEAFF. As DNA, the CDR3 is TGTGCCAGCAGCCTTCAACCGGGACAGGGCGGCGCTGAAGCTTTCTTT.

The chain joins TRBV7-9 to TRBJ2-5, with D uncertain. CDR3 length equals 13 residues. The V gene's germline CDR1 is SEHNR and CDR2 FQNEAQ (reference sequence). Trimming cost V 1 base and J 5 bases, with 8 bases left between them. The CDR3 sequence is CASSLGLRETQYF. The CDR3, as DNA: TGTGCCAGCAGCTTAGGATTGAGGGAGACCCAGTACTTC.

J is TRBJ2-7 and V is TRBV6-2 or TRBV6-3, with TRBD1 matching over 7 bases. CDR1 and CDR2 from the germline V gene are MNHEY and SVGEGT. This CDR3 has 12 residues. The ends lost 6 bases at V and 4 bases at J; junction bases unmatched: 3. CDR3 residues: CASSSQGYEQYF. The CDR3 coding sequence is TGTGCCAGCAGCTCACAGGGGTACGAGCAGTACTTC.

The rearrangement uses TRBV2 and TRBJ2-7, with D maybe TRBD1 (6 bases). Germline CDR1 SNHLY, CDR2 FYNNEI. Trimming removed 7 bases from V and 2 bases from J, with 15 bases in between. The CDR3 runs to 14 residues. The CDR3 protein is CASNTQGLTYEQYV. CDR3 coding DNA: TGTGCCAGCAACACGCAGGGGCTTACCTACGAGCAGTACGTC.

This chain uses TRBV10-3 with TRBJ2-1, with a weak D call TRBD2 (6 bases). V lost 6 bases to trimming and J lost 10 bases, with 13 bases between them. CDR1 ENHRY and CDR2 SYGVKD come from the germline V gene. CDR3 size: 12 residues. CDR3 residues: CAISNSGLEQFF. CDR3 in DNA: TGTGCCATCAGCAATTCGGGACTGGAGCAGTTCTTC.

The rearrangement uses TRBV5-1 and TRBJ2-3; 14 positions match TRBD2. This CDR3 has 20 amino acids. Germline CDR1 SGHRS, CDR2 YFSETQ. Trimming cost V 4 bases and J 2 bases; bases outside gene matches: 15. The CDR3 DNA follows: TGCGCCAGCAGCATACATAACCCGGGACTAGCGGGAGTTGACACAGATACGCAGTATTTT. Encoded protein: CASSIHNPGLAGVDTDTQYF.

DNA for the CDR3: TGTGCCAGCAGTCTCCGACTAGCGGGAGGAGATGAGCAGTTCTTC. It translates to CASSLRLAGGDEQFF. This chain connects TRBV7-3 to TRBJ2-1; 13 positions agree with TRBD2. With 6 bases clipped from V and 8 bases from J, the junction kept 7 bases outside the gene matches. Looked up from germline, CDR1 is SGHTA and CDR2 is FQGTGA. The CDR3 spans 15 residues. Full variable domain (remainder filled in from reference TRBV7-3 and TRBJ2-1): GAGVSQTPSNKVTEKGKYVELRCDPISGHTALYWYRQSLGQGPEFLIYFQGTGAADDSGLPNDRFFAVRPEGSVSTLKIQRTERGDSAVYLCASSLRLAGGDEQFFGPGTRLTVL.

The count of this clone is one. The rearrangement joins TRBV6-4 to TRBJ2-1, with TRBD2 matching 8 bases. Looked up from germline, CDR1 is MRHNA and CDR2 is SNTAGT. V was clipped by 4 bases and J by 2 bases; unmatched bases: 7. This CDR3 region has 16 residues. CDR3 sequence (DNA): TGTGCCAGCAGTGTTTACCCGGGAGGGACCTACAATGAGCAGTTCTTC. This encodes CASSVYPGGTYNEQFF.

CDR3 region: CASSPYTGNSGNTIYF. DNA for the CDR3: TGTGCCAGCTCACCATATACAGGCAACTCTGGAAACACCATATATTTT. The chain is built from TRBV18 and TRBJ1-3; maybe TRBD1 (5 bases). Trimming stripped 2 bases from V and 0 bases from J, with 11 bases between. CDR1 is KGHSH, CDR2 LQKENI, per germline. This CDR3 contains 16 residues.

The rearrangement links TRBV18 to TRBJ2-7, with 7 positions matching TRBD2. CDR3 size: 17 residues. The V gene's germline CDR1 is KGHSH and CDR2 LQKENI. V gave up 3 bases and J gave up 3 bases; unmatched junction bases: 14. The CDR3 DNA follows: TGTGCCAGCTCACCCTCCTCTTCCGCCCGGGGGGTCTACGAGCAGTACTTC. Translating gives CASSPSSSARGVYEQYF.

In this sample, this clone turned up once. V usage is TRBV11-3 and J usage is TRBJ1-6; 10 positions match TRBD1. The CDR3 contains 18 residues. Germline V lookup: CDR1 SGHNT, CDR2 YENEEA. The V gene end was trimmed by 5 bases and the J gene end by 7 bases; junction bases not matched to a gene: 14. CDR3 protein: CASSPKDGTGARNSPLHF. The CDR3 DNA sequence: TGTGCCAGCAGCCCCAAGGATGGGACAGGGGCGAGGAATTCACCCCTCCACTTT.